A single sample is the source of the 21 T cell receptor beta chains below, sequenced in a study of blood T cell repertoires in COVID-19. This table comes from immunoSEQ multiplex PCR, and its TCRdb copy is limited to in-frame clones, with some not included. The sample lists about 90,000 clones, 90% to 95% occurring once. Sequencing input: peripheral blood. The receptors come from a human donor with active COVID-19. The donor label of this sample is uncertain.

This chain connects TRBV7-2 to TRBJ2-7, with D perhaps matching TRBD1 (6 bases). The CDR3 spans 13 residues. Germline values: CDR1 SGHTA, CDR2 FQGNSA. Trimming removed 4 bases from V and 3 bases from J, with 10 bases in between. The DNA of the CDR3 is TGTGCCAGCAGCTCGGACAGCCACTACGAGCAGTACTTC. Its translation: CASSSDSHYEQYF.

This rearrangement joins TRBV4-3 to TRBJ1-2; D is ambiguous. The germline CDR1 and CDR2 sequences are LGHNA and YSLEER. The CDR3 covers 14 residues. Between the trimmed V and J ends, which lost 0 bases and 8 bases, there was a span of 13 bases. Here the CDR3 reads CASSQDRTGGGYTF. The CDR3, as DNA: TGCGCCAGCAGCCAAGATAGGACGGGCGGGGGCTACACCTTC.

This clone was observed a handful of times. V is TRBV7-9 and J is TRBJ1-3; D unresolved. CDR1 and CDR2 (germline): SEHNR, FQNEAQ (reference sequence). This CDR3 is built from 14 residues. Trimming cost V 7 bases and J 4 bases, with 14 bases left between them. CDR3 sequence reads: CASILGGLGNTIYF. CDR3 DNA sequence: TGTGCCAGCATCCTGGGAGGGCTCGGAAACACCATATATTTT.

V gene TRBV6-2 or TRBV6-3 combines with J gene TRBJ2-1, with D maybe TRBD1 (6 bases). Germline V gives CDR1 MNHEY, CDR2 SVGEGT. V lost 2 bases and J lost 10, with 9 bases in between. The CDR3 extends over 12 amino acids. The CDR3 sequence: CASSYLGTEQFF. The CDR3 DNA is TGTGCCAGCAGTTACCTTGGGACAGAGCAGTTCTTC.

The V and J genes are TRBV7-9 and TRBJ2-7; 8 bases agree with TRBD1. The V segment lost 1 base and the J segment 3 bases; nucleotides outside the gene matches: 5. This CDR3 has 15 residues. Looked up from germline, CDR1 is SEHNR and CDR2 is FQNEAQ (reference sequence). The CDR3 sequence is CASSLGWTGRYEQYF. The DNA for the CDR3 is TGTGCCAGCAGCTTAGGGTGGACAGGGCGCTACGAGCAGTACTTC.

The chain employs TRBV11-3 and TRBJ2-1, with TRBD2 identical over 7 bases. V lost 1 base, J lost 3 bases, and 3 bases stayed unmatched. In germline, CDR1 is SGHNT, CDR2 YENEEA. This CDR3 has 15 residues. CDR3 sequence (DNA): TGTGCCAGCAGCTTAGGGGGGGGGAACTACAATGAGCAGTTCTTC. It yields the protein CASSLGGGNYNEQFF.

This clone was found once. V and J are TRBV27 and TRBJ2-7, with TRBD2 as a possible D gene (5 bases). CDR3 length: 14 residues. The germline V gene has CDR1 MNHEY and CDR2 SMNVEV (reference sequence). V was shortened by 3 bases and J by 0 bases, with 9 bases between the two germline ends. CDR3 amino acids: CASSFRGPSYEQYF. The CDR3 DNA is TGTGCCAGCAGTTTTCGAGGGCCCTCCTACGAGCAGTACTTC.

The CDR3 sequence: CARSPSGQFLSYEQYF. The CDR3 DNA sequence: TGTGCCAGAAGCCCCAGCGGGCAGTTCCTCTCCTACGAGCAGTACTTC. The V gene is TRBV5-3, the J gene TRBJ2-7; the D gene is possibly TRBD2 (6 bases). TRBV5-3 is annotated as an ORF whose role is uncertain. V gave up 4 bases and J gave up 0 bases, with 17 bases separating them. The CDR3 spans 16 residues.

The chain is built from TRBV7-3 and TRBJ2-5; 8 bases are shared with TRBD2. V was pared by 5 bases and J by 5 bases, with 7 bases of the junction left unmatched. There are 14 residues in the CDR3. The germline V gene encodes CDR1 SGHTA and CDR2 FQGTGA. The CDR3 DNA follows: TGTGCCAGCAGCCCAGGGACTAGATCGGAGACCCAGTACTTC. The encoded protein is CASSPGTRSETQYF.

The gene calls are TRBV7-8 and TRBJ2-1; possibly TRBD1 for D (6 bases). Looked up from germline, CDR1 is SGHVS and CDR2 is FQNEAQ. Trimming pared 2 bases from V and 8 bases from J, leaving 22 bases between. This CDR3 is 17 amino acids long. DNA for the CDR3: TGTGCCAGCAGCTTATTTACGGTGGGTGACAGGAGCCATGAGCAGTTCTTC. Translation: CASSLFTVGDRSHEQFF.

This clone showed up just once. The chain employs TRBV6-2 or TRBV6-3 and TRBJ2-5; 9 bases align to TRBD1. This CDR3 comprises 14 residues. With V trimmed by 5 bases and J by 5 bases, 6 bases remained unmatched. The germline gives CDR1 MNHEY, CDR2 SVGEGT. The CDR3 DNA reads as TGTGCCAGCAGTACAGGGGGCCGACGGGAGACCCAGTACTTC. Encoded protein: CASSTGGRRETQYF.

The rearrangement joins TRBV15 to TRBJ2-1; a possible D gene is TRBD2 (6 bases). Trimming stripped 0 bases from V and 9 bases from J, with 9 bases between. The germline V gene has CDR1 LNHNV and CDR2 YYDKDF (reference sequence). This CDR3 has 13 residues. The CDR3 DNA follows: TGTGCCACCAGCAGAGATCAGGAGGGTGAGCAGTTCTTC. It specifies CATSRDQEGEQFF.

In DNA, the CDR3 is TGTGCCAGTAGTATAGTTGGACAGGGGAAAACCGGGGAGCTGTTTTTT. Protein: CASSIVGQGKTGELFF. The chain links TRBV19 to TRBJ2-2; 9 positions match TRBD1. V lost 1 base to trimming and J lost 5 bases; unmatched junction nucleotides: 5. This CDR3 has 16 residues. In germline, CDR1 is LNHDA, CDR2 SQIVND (reference sequence).

This chain connects TRBV5-6 to TRBJ2-7, with 10 bases fitting TRBD1. The CDR3 loop spans 16 amino acids. Trimming took 0 bases from V and 5 from J; bases not matched to a gene: 8. Germline V gene lookup returns CDR1 SGHDT and CDR2 YYEEEE. The CDR3 region is CASSLGAGTGDHEQYF. Written as DNA, the CDR3 is TGTGCCAGCAGCTTGGGAGCCGGGACAGGGGACCACGAGCAGTACTTC.

The chain employs TRBV7-2 and TRBJ1-6; D gene uncertain. Trimming took off 5 bases at V and 7 bases at J, with 6 bases between the two ends. CDR3 length: 12 amino acids. CDR1 is SGHTA and CDR2 is FQGNSA in the germline V gene. The CDR3 coding sequence is TGTGCCAGCAGCACCCTAAATTCACCCCTCCACTTT. As protein: CASSTLNSPLHF.

This sequence joins TRBV3-1 (or the pseudogene TRBV3-2) and TRBJ2-7; D might be TRBD1 (5 bases). Trimming took 0 bases from V and 2 from J, leaving 11 bases between them. CDR1 is LGHDT and CDR2 is YNNKEL in the germline V gene (reference sequence). The CDR3 is 15 amino acids. The CDR3 spells CASSQDRARAYEQYF. The DNA of the CDR3 is TGTGCCAGCAGCCAAGATAGGGCCAGGGCCTACGAGCAGTACTTC.

This clone was seen more than once but under ten times. This chain links TRBV5-4 with TRBJ2-7, with D possibly matching TRBD1 (5 bases). Germline CDR1 is SGHNT and CDR2 is YYREEE (reference sequence). Trimming removed 2 bases from V and 0 bases from J, with 12 bases in between. This CDR3 region has 15 residues. CDR3 amino acids: CASSLMTESSYEQYF. As DNA, the CDR3 is TGTGCCAGCAGCTTAATGACAGAGAGCTCCTACGAGCAGTACTTC.

The V gene is TRBV27, the J gene TRBJ1-6, with TRBD1 matching 8 bases. Germline V lookup: CDR1 MNHEY, CDR2 SMNVEV (reference sequence). The CDR3 runs 16 residues. Trimming removed 3 bases from V and 8 bases from J; junction bases left unmatched: 9. CDR3 region: CASSFFQGAPHSPLHF. CDR3 bases: TGTGCCAGCAGTTTTTTTCAGGGGGCACCACATTCACCCCTCCACTTT.

This clone was seen only once. The V gene is TRBV6-2 or TRBV6-3, the J gene TRBJ2-3; 9 nucleotides line up with TRBD2. CDR3 length equals 16 residues. CDR1 MNHEY and CDR2 SVGEGT come from the germline V gene. With V trimmed by 0 bases and J by 2 bases, 3 bases remained unmatched. CDR3 DNA sequence: TGTGCCAGCAGTTACTCGACTAGCGGAGACACAGATACGCAGTATTTT. It translates to CASSYSTSGDTDTQYF.

This chain links TRBV5-1 with TRBJ1-3, with D unresolved. The length of the CDR3 is 15 residues. Trimming removed 1 base at V and 0 bases at J, with 8 bases between. Looked up from germline, CDR1 is SGHRS and CDR2 is YFSETQ. The CDR3 DNA is TGCGCCAGCAGCTTGAGCCAGGCCTCTGGAAACACCATATATTTT. Residues: CASSLSQASGNTIYF. The full variable domain, completed using reference TRBV5-1 and TRBJ1-3, is KAGVTQTPRYLIKTRGQQVTLSCSPISGHRSVSWYQQTPGQGLQFLFEYFSETQRNKGNFPGRFSGRQFSNSRSEMNVSTLELGDSALYLCASSLSQASGNTIYFGEGSWLTVV.

This clone was detected only once. V gene TRBV7-9 combines with J gene TRBJ1-4, with a tentative D call TRBD1 (5 bases). The CDR3 has 16 amino acids. Per the germline V gene, CDR1 is SEHNR and CDR2 is FQNEAQ (reference sequence). V lost 2 bases to trimming and J lost 6 bases, with 16 bases between them. The CDR3 region is CASSLMGRERDEKLFF. The CDR3 nucleotides read TGTGCCAGCAGCTTAATGGGCAGGGAAAGGGATGAAAAACTGTTTTTT.